A selection of T cell receptor beta chains follows, all from one sample in a study of blood T cells in healthy people across ages. TCRdb re-analysed the 5' RACE reads in MiXCR, keeping a single row per CDR3 protein. The table has 1.5 million to 2 million distinct CDR3 sequences, roughly 28% seen once. Sample: blood. All receptors come from a woman aged 25-40 years in good health. Each CDR3 is given without its conserved first and last residue.

v_call,cdr3_aa
TRBV10-1,ASSGGRNQETQF
TRBV7-9,ASSLVQGGYEQY
TRBV20-1,SAKRQRDTEAF
TRBV20-1,SATRGGNQPQH
TRBV10-3,AISESRGIYEQY
TRBV20-1,SARPTGSYGYT
TRBV6-5,ASIIRMGAEQY
TRBV20-1,SARQGGGYSNQPQH
TRBV24-1,ATSDPKRGGPDTQY
TRBV29-1,SVAEGWKTQY
TRBV28,ASSQRDRDTQY
TRBV7-3,ASSSDLCLQGKVCNQPQH
TRBV20-1,SARAVGQGAVGELF
TRBV20-1,SAGGTGRNEQF
TRBV7-9,ASSLARAGTYGYT
TRBV20-1,SAVGQGVYEQY
TRBV20-1,SARGSSGNDEQF
TRBV20-1,SARVPGSSYNEQF
TRBV5-1,ASRDGTSWDTQY
TRBV2,ASGKHGSGSSYNSPLH
TRBV20-1,SARARGGGYNELF
TRBV4-1,ASSQSLLTDTQY
TRBV15,ATSRVGTSGRREQF
TRBV7-2,ASRLDVETQY
TRBV6-6,ASSPGVDGTIY
TRBV24-1,ATSLRNTGELF
TRBV15,ATSRGGREFGYT
TRBV20-1,SAPIQGTGGYT
TRBV20-1,SARDRPPANYNEQF